These 5 T cell receptor beta chains originate from one sample sequenced in a study of control samples from healthy donors and cancer patients. The data were produced by immunoSEQ multiplex PCR, yet TCRdb's version contains in-frame clones alone and is incomplete. The table includes roughly 160,000 clones, about 86% detected once. The sequenced sample consisted of blood. The origin of the receptors is a woman aged 25 to 39 in good health.

This clone was recorded a few times. J is TRBJ1-2 and V is TRBV6-5; D might be TRBD1 (5 bases). V gave up 6 bases and J gave up 6 bases, with 17 bases separating them. This CDR3 is built from 14 residues. Germline V gene data show CDR1 as MNHEY and CDR2 as SVGAGI. Here the CDR3 reads CASSPTRVDHGYTF. The CDR3 DNA sequence: TGTGCCAGCAGCCCGACCAGGGTTGACCATGGCTACACCTTC.

The rearrangement uses TRBV5-1 and TRBJ1-3; no clear D gene. The germline V gene encodes CDR1 SGHRS and CDR2 YFSETQ. The length of the CDR3 is 15 residues. Trimming removed 4 bases at V and 0 bases at J, with 11 bases between. In DNA, the CDR3 is TGCGCCAGCAGCGATACGGGAGCCTCTGGAAACACCATATATTTT. As protein: CASSDTGASGNTIYF.

The chain combines TRBV4-2 with TRBJ2-1; 7 nucleotides line up with TRBD1. Germline values: CDR1 LGHNA, CDR2 YNFKEQ. There are 16 residues in the CDR3. V dropped 2 bases and J dropped 7; count of bases not matched to a gene: 11. CDR3 DNA: TGTGCCAGCAGCCAACAACTCGACAGGGTTAGGAATGAGCAGTTCTTC. Its protein product is CASSQQLDRVRNEQFF.

The genes are TRBV5-6 and TRBJ2-7, with 7 bases matching TRBD1. The CDR3 extends over 15 amino acids. CDR1 SGHDT and CDR2 YYEEEE come from the germline V gene. V gave up 4 bases and J gave up 3 bases; unmatched junction bases: 10. CDR3 sequence (DNA): TGTGCCAGCAGCATCTTCGGACAGGACCACTACGAGCAGTACTTC. It yields the protein CASSIFGQDHYEQYF. The full variable domain, completed using reference TRBV5-6 and TRBJ2-7, is DAGVTQSPTHLIKTRGQQVTLRCSPKSGHDTVSWYQQALGQGPQFIFQYYEEEERQRGNFPDRFSGHQFPNYSSELNVNALLLGDSALYLCASSIFGQDHYEQYFGPGTRLTVT.

V and J are TRBV30 and TRBJ1-1; 8 bases agree with TRBD1. Trimming removed 3 bases from V and 7 bases from J; junction bases left unmatched: 4. CDR3 length: 12 residues. Per the germline V gene, CDR1 is GTSNPN and CDR2 is SVGIG (reference sequence). The CDR3 DNA reads TGTGCCTGGAGGGACAGGGAGTATGAAGCTTTCTTT. Translating it yields CAWRDREYEAFF.